The table lists the clone carrying this T cell receptor (beta chain) with a few counts. Recruited during active infection, patients (from Seattle) were subsequently followed longitudinally. As processed by the authors: From reference gene primer amplification, estimates of nucleated cell counts were derived. Only in-frame clones appear in the TCRdb table, and some are missing; sequencing was by immunoSEQ multiplex PCR. That table furnishes V, J and clone size, whereas the DNA furnished D and trimming. Of tens of thousands of clones listed, around 90% are singletons. This record belongs to a study of blood T cell repertoires in COVID-19. Turning to the study itself: PBMCs, B-cell-depleted T cells, or T cells provided the cDNA or gDNA that made up the material.

Germline loops: CDR1 SNHLY, CDR2 FYNNEI. This CDR3 region has 13 residues. Between the trimmed V and J ends, which lost 7 bases and 4 bases, there was a span of 13 bases. Sequenced sample: peripheral blood. The chain recombines TRBV2 with TRBJ1-1; D might be TRBD1 (5 bases). This TCR came from a woman aged 80 or older with COVID-19, enrolled during active disease. This CDR3 reads CASTAGPITEAFF. The DNA of the CDR3 is TGTGCCAGCACCGCGGGACCGATCACTGAAGCTTTCTTT.